This note documents a single T cell receptor (beta chain) sequence. Its antigen is currently unknown. Generation of TCR beta libraries employed quantitative 5'-RACE incorporating molecular barcodes. TCRdb re-called the 5' RACE reads with MiXCR, one entry per CDR3 protein. The sample holds approximately 300,000 distinct CDR3 sequences; 20% are singletons and the top ten take less than 9.5%. Between the trimmed V and J ends, which lost 0 bases and 4 bases, there was a span of 12 bases. The CDR3 length is 14 residues. CDR1 and CDR2 (germline): DFQATT, SNEGSKA (reference sequence). The entry originates in a study of CD8 T cells in ankylosing spondylitis. Whole-study results and caveats: Matched ankylosing spondylitis synovial fluid reportedly contained a significantly enriched population of disease-linked clones.

The origin of this receptor is a male donor with ankylosing spondylitis or in good health (not recorded which). V usage is TRBV20-1 and J usage is TRBJ1-2; D is uncertain. The material sequenced was blood, either unsorted or a sorted T cell fraction (not recorded which). In nucleotides, the CDR3 is TGCAGTGCTAGAGATGCAGGCGTTGCCTATGGCTACACCTTC. It yields the protein CSARDAGVAYGYTF.